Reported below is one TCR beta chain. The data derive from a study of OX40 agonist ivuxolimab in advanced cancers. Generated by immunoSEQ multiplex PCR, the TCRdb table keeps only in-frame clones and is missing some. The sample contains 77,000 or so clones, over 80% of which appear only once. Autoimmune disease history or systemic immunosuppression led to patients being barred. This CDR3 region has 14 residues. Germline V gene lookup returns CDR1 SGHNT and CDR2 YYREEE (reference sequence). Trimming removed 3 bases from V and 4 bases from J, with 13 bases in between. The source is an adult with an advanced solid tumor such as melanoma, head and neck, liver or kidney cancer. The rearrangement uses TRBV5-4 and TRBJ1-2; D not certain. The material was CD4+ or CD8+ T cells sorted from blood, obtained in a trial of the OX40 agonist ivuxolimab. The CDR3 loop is CASSYQRVIYGYTF. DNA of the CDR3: TGTGCCAGCAGCTACCAAAGAGTAATCTATGGCTACACCTTC.